The present entry profiles one T cell receptor (beta chain) with its context. The sample is drawn from a study of blood T cell repertoires in COVID-19. Study information: Sources were T cells, B-cell-depleted T cells, or PBMCs; the material itself was cDNA or gDNA.

Libraries were prepared by immunoSEQ multiplex PCR; TCRdb keeps only in-frame clonotypes and omits some of them. The table records around 260,000 clones, around nine tenths of them present only once. V gave up 5 bases and J gave up 0 bases; unmatched junction bases: 8. Germline assignment: CDR1 LNHDA and CDR2 SQIVND (reference sequence). The CDR3 totals 17 residues. Two consecutive negative NP/OP PCR tests, clearance, or resolved symptoms defined Cohort 3 recovery. The V call is TRBV19, the J call TRBJ2-1, with TRBD1 identical over 9 bases. Sequenced material: PBMCs or T cells enriched from blood (not recorded which). The sequence derives from a woman under 40 who had recovered from COVID-19. The CDR3 sequence is CASSPPAGQGSYNEQFF. The CDR3 DNA sequence: TGTGCCAGTAGTCCCCCTGCGGGACAGGGCTCCTACAATGAGCAGTTCTTC.